These 15 T cell receptor beta chains originate from one sample sequenced in a study of blood T cell repertoires in COVID-19. Measured with immunoSEQ multiplex PCR; TCRdb has only the in-frame clones, and not every one. The sample lists some 240,000 clones, 80% to 90% occurring once. Source material: peripheral blood. These receptors all come from an elderly woman with COVID-19, enrolled during active disease.

V usage is TRBV30 and J usage is TRBJ1-3; D is unresolved. The germline CDR1 and CDR2 sequences are GTSNPN and SVGIG (reference sequence). V was cut by 2 bases and J by 4 bases, with 9 bases left in between. The CDR3 covers 13 residues. The CDR3 protein is CAWSREGGNTIYF. The CDR3 bases are TGTGCCTGGAGTAGGGAGGGAGGAAACACCATATATTTT. The variable domain in full, completed from reference TRBV30 and TRBJ1-3, reads SQTIHQWPATLVQPVGSPLSLECTVEGTSNPNLYWYRQAAGRGLQLLFYSVGIGQISSEVPQNLSASRPQDRQFILSSKKLLLSDSGFYLCAWSREGGNTIYFGEGSWLTVV.

V gene TRBV7-2 combines with J gene TRBJ2-5, with 16 bases that match TRBD2. The germline gives CDR1 SGHTA, CDR2 FQGNSA. The CDR3 has 16 residues. V gave up 5 bases and J gave up 9 bases; unmatched junction bases: 9. CDR3 loop: CASSLGLAGGRLAQYF. The CDR3 DNA is TGTGCCAGCAGCCTGGGACTAGCGGGGGGGCGCTTGGCCCAGTACTTC. Together with reference TRBV7-2 and TRBJ2-5, the CDR3 gives the full variable domain: GAGVSQSPSNKVTEKGKDVELRCDPISGHTALYWYRQSLGQGLEFLIYFQGNSAPDKSGLPSDRFSAERTGGSVSTLTIQRTQQEDSAVYLCASSLGLAGGRLAQYFGPGTRLLVL.

For this clone: In the same sample, other DNA sequences code for this CDR3. V usage is TRBV6-2 or TRBV6-3 and J usage is TRBJ2-7; no clear D gene. Trimming took 0 bases from V and 0 from J, leaving 6 bases between them. The CDR3 has 14 residues. CDR1 and CDR2 (germline): MNHEY, SVGEGT. The CDR3 protein is CASSYSTVSYEQYF. The CDR3 DNA follows: TGTGCCAGCAGTTACTCTACGGTCTCCTACGAGCAGTACTTC.

The J gene is TRBJ2-3, the V gene TRBV6-1; tentative D call: TRBD1 (6 bases). Germline V gives CDR1 MNHNS, CDR2 SASEGT. Between the trimmed V and J ends, which lost 2 bases and 1 base, there was a span of 7 bases. The CDR3 runs 14 residues. The CDR3 is CASSERQGTDTQYF. The CDR3 bases are TGTGCCAGCAGTGAAAGACAGGGCACAGATACGCAGTATTTT.

This clone showed up just once. This chain joins TRBV7-8 and TRBJ2-1; D remains ambiguous. The CDR3 contains 12 residues. Germline CDR1 and CDR2: SGHVS and FQNEAQ. Trimming removed 2 bases from V and 7 bases from J, with 6 bases in between. This CDR3 is CASSLQRNEQFF. CDR3 sequence (DNA): TGTGCCAGCAGCTTACAGAGGAATGAGCAGTTCTTC.

The rearrangement links TRBV6-5 to TRBJ1-6; no clear D. The CDR3 is 14 amino acids. The germline V gene has CDR1 MNHEY and CDR2 SVGAGI. The V and J ends lost 4 bases and 8 bases respectively, with 12 bases between them. CDR3 residues: CASSFGIQYSPLHF. CDR3 in DNA: TGTGCCAGCAGTTTCGGGATTCAATATTCACCCCTCCACTTT.

The chain employs TRBV20-1 and TRBJ2-5, with unresolved D. The CDR3 is made up of 10 amino acids. The germline gives CDR1 DFQATT, CDR2 SNEGSKA (reference sequence). Trimming left V 2 bases short and J 5 bases short, with 3 bases between. The DNA for the CDR3 is TGCAGTGCTAGACCTGAGACCCAGTACTTC. Residues: CSARPETQYF.

The rearrangement joins TRBV9 to TRBJ1-2; D is perhaps TRBD1 (6 bases). Trimming shortened V by 0 bases and J by 8 bases, and 14 bases separated the two germline ends. CDR3 length: 14 amino acids. The germline CDR1 and CDR2 sequences are SGDLS and YYNGEE. CDR3 sequence reads: CASSVDPAGAGYTF. CDR3 coding DNA: TGTGCCAGCAGCGTAGACCCTGCGGGGGCCGGCTACACCTTC.

The chain links TRBV19 to TRBJ1-4; 7 positions agree with TRBD1. The length of the CDR3 is 15 residues. Germline trimming cut 5 bases from V and 3 bases from J; bases unmatched to any gene: 6. Germline CDR1 is LNHDA and CDR2 is SQIVND (reference sequence). In DNA form, the CDR3 reads TGTGCCAGTAGTCCGCCGGGACAGCCTAATGAAAAACTGTTTTTT. Amino acids: CASSPPGQPNEKLFF. Drawing the rest from reference TRBV19 and TRBJ1-4, the complete variable domain is DGGITQSPKYLFRKEGQNVTLSCEQNLNHDAMYWYRQDPGQGLRLIYYSQIVNDFQKGDIAEGYSVSREKKESFPLTVTSAQKNPTAFYLCASSPPGQPNEKLFFGSGTQLSVL.

The rearrangement joins TRBV12-2 to TRBJ2-1; the tabulated D call, TRBD1, remains unverified against the DNA. TRBV12-2 is given as a pseudogene. The CDR3 is made up of 12 amino acids. CDR3 loop: CASRSNRTVGFF. DNA for the CDR3: TGTGCAAGTCGCTCGAATAGGACAGTTGGGTTCTTC.

The chain carries TRBV6-2 or TRBV6-3 and TRBJ2-5; TRBD2 aligns across 7 bases. CDR1 MNHEY and CDR2 SVGEGT come from the germline V gene. V shed 3 bases and J 5 bases; nucleotides not matched to a gene: 9. The CDR3 length is 15 residues. The CDR3 is CASSYIGTKSETQYF. For the CDR3, the DNA is TGTGCCAGCAGTTATATAGGGACTAAGTCCGAGACCCAGTACTTC.

For the CDR3, the DNA is TGTGCCAGCACCTCGGGAGCAACTAATGAAAAACTGTTTTTT. It is translated as CASTSGATNEKLFF. The gene calls are TRBV5-4 and TRBJ1-4; D remains unclear. The CDR3 extends over 14 amino acids. V dropped 6 bases and J dropped 0 bases, with 9 bases sitting between them. Germline loops: CDR1 SGHNT, CDR2 YYREEE (reference sequence).

The chain recombines TRBV30 with TRBJ1-4, with TRBD1 as a possible D gene (6 bases). CDR1 is GTSNPN and CDR2 is SVGIG in the germline V gene (reference sequence). The ends were cut back, 3 bases at V and 4 bases at J, with 21 bases in the middle. The CDR3 extends over 17 amino acids. In DNA form, the CDR3 reads TGTGCCTGGAGCCAACAGGGTAGGAGACGGGATAATGAAAAACTGTTTTTT. It translates to CAWSQQGRRRDNEKLFF.

The J gene is TRBJ1-5, the V gene TRBV6-4, with 8 bases that match TRBD1. Per the germline V gene, CDR1 is MRHNA and CDR2 is SNTAGT. J gave up 7 bases and V 5 bases, and 10 bases lay outside the gene matches. CDR3 length: 15 residues. The CDR3 reads CASSPPDRAGQPQHF. The CDR3 bases are TGTGCCAGCAGTCCTCCGGACAGGGCCGGGCAGCCCCAGCATTTT.

This clone was seen once. One end of the junction is discordant with germline, which a read error may explain. J is TRBJ1-1 and V is TRBV18, with 7 nucleotides matching TRBD1. The CDR3 is made up of 13 amino acids. The germline V gene has CDR1 KGHSH and CDR2 LQKENI. CDR3 in DNA: TGTGCCAGCTCGCCACAGGGGCGGTTTGAAGCTTTCTTT. This codes for CASSPQGRFEAFF.